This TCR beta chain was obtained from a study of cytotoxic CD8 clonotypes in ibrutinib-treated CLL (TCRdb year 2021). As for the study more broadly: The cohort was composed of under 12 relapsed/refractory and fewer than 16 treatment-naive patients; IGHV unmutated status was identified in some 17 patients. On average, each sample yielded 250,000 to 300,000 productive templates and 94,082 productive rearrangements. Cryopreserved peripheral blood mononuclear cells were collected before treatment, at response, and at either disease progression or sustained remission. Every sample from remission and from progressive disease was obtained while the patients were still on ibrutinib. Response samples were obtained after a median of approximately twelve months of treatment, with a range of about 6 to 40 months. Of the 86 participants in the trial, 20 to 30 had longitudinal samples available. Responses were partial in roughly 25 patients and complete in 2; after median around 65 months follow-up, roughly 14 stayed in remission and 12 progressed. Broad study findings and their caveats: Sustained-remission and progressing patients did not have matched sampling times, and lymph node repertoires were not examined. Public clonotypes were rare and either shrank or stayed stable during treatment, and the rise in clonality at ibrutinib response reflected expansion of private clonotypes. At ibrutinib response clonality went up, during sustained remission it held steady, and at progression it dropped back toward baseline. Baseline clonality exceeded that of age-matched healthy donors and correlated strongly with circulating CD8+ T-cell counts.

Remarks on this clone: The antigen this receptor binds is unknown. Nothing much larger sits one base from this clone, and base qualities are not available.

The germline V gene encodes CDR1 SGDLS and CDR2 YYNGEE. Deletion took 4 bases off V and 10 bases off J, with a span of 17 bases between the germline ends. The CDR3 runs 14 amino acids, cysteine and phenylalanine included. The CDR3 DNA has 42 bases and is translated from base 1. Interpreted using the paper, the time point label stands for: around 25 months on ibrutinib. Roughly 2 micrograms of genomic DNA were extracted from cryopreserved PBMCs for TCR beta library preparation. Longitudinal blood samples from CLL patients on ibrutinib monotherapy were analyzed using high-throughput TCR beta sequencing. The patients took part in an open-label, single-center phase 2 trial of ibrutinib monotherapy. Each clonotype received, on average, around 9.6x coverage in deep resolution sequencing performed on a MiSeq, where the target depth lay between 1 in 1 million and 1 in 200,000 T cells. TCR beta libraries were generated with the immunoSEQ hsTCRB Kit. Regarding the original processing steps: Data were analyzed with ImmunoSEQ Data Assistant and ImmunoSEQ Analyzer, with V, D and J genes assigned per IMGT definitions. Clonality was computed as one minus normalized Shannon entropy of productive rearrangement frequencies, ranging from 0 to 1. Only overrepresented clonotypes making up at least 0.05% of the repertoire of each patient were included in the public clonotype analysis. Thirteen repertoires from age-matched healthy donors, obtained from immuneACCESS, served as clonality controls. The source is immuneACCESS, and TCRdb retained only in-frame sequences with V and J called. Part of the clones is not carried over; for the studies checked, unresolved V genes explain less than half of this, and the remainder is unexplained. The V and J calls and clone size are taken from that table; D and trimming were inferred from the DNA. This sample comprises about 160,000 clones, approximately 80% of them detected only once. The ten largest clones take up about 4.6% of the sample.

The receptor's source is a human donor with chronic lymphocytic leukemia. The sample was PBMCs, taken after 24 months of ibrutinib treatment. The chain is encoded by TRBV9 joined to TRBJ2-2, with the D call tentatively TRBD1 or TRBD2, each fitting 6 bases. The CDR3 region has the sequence CASSISTGGAELFF. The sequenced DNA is TGTGCCAGCAGCATATCGACAGGCGGGGCGGAGCTGTTTTTT.